The sequence of this TCR beta chain was determined in a study of glioma-infiltrating T cells. The V gene lost 7 bases and the J gene lost 11 bases, with 21 bases spanning the gap. Germline loops: CDR1 SNHLY, CDR2 FYNNEI. This CDR3 has 15 amino acids. TCR alpha and beta CDR3 regions were amplified from RNA using iRepertoire nested multiplex PCR. One entry per CDR3 protein results from TCRdb running MiXCR on the multiplex PCR reads. The data contain 95,000 to 110,000 distinct CDR3 sequences, 25% to 35% of them seen just once; the ten biggest clones take up approximately 43%. Sequenced: glioma tissue, nonneoplastic brain tissue, or PBMCs (not recorded which). The chain uses TRBV2 and TRBJ1-6; perhaps TRBD1 as D (5 bases). The sequence came from a human donor with low-grade glioma or glioblastoma, undergoing nonglioma brain surgery, or in good health (not recorded which). The CDR3 DNA follows: TGTGCCAGCATCCTCCAGGTAGGGGTTCGGGCACCCCTCCACTTT. It specifies CASILQVGVRAPLHF.